These 5 T cell receptor beta chains share one sample of origin, sequenced in a study of identical twins. From the 5' RACE reads, TCRdb called clonotypes with MiXCR, one entry per CDR3 protein. The sample records fewer than 550,000 distinct CDR3 sequences, nearly 15% being singletons. This sample also belongs to another study, concerning yellow fever vaccine responses in identical twins.

Source material: CD4+ T cells sorted from blood. The receptors originated from a woman younger than 30 in good health.

V and J are TRBV2 and TRBJ1-5; tentative D call: TRBD1 (5 bases). The CDR3 sequence is 16 residues long. Germline values: CDR1 SNHLY, CDR2 FYNNEI. Deletions cut 0 bases from V and 6 bases from J, with 15 bases between. In nucleotides, the CDR3 is TGTGCCAGCAGTGAAGCGATGCGGGGGGGTGGTCAGCCCCAGCATTTT. Translation gives CASSEAMRGGGQPQHF.

The chain carries TRBV3-1 and TRBJ2-5; 11 bases line up with TRBD1. This CDR3 has 13 amino acids. V lost 5 bases and J lost 9; bases outside the gene matches: 5. Per germline, CDR1 LGHDT and CDR2 YNNKEL (reference sequence). CDR3 residues: CASSYTGQGAQYF. CDR3 DNA: TGTGCCAGCAGCTACACGGGACAGGGGGCCCAGTACTTC.

The rearrangement joins TRBV20-1 to TRBJ2-4; TRBD2 matches 8 bases. The CDR3 runs 15 residues. Germline assignment: CDR1 DFQATT and CDR2 SNEGSKA (reference sequence). The ends lost 0 bases at V and 5 bases at J; junction bases unmatched: 6. DNA for the CDR3: TGCAGTGCTAGAGATGGTTCGGGGGGGGAAAACATTCAGTACTTC. Translated, it gives CSARDGSGGENIQYF.

The J gene is TRBJ2-7, the V gene TRBV5-1, with 9 bases fitting TRBD2. Germline CDR1 is SGHRS and CDR2 is YFSETQ. CDR3 length: 16 residues. V gave up 0 bases and J gave up 2 bases; unmatched junction bases: 6. The CDR3: CASSLGASGIAYEQYF. CDR3 DNA: TGCGCCAGCAGCTTGGGTGCTAGCGGGATCGCCTACGAGCAGTACTTC. Full variable domain (outside the CDR3, taken from reference TRBV5-1 and TRBJ2-7): KAGVTQTPRYLIKTRGQQVTLSCSPISGHRSVSWYQQTPGQGLQFLFEYFSETQRNKGNFPGRFSGRQFSNSRSEMNVSTLELGDSALYLCASSLGASGIAYEQYFGPGTRLTVT.

This clonotype was observed a handful of times. The chain joins TRBV11-2 to TRBJ1-4, with a tentative D call TRBD1 (5 bases). The CDR3 is 12 amino acids. The V and J ends lost 4 bases and 10 bases respectively, with 10 bases between them. Germline V gene lookup returns CDR1 SGHAT and CDR2 FQNNGV. CDR3 DNA: TGTGCCAGCAGCTCCGAGGGGTTAAAACTGTTTTTT. Translation gives CASSSEGLKLFF.